This section outlines one TCR beta chain sequence together with its context. Its antigen is unknown. Base-call qualities are not available, and no considerably larger clone is one nucleotide away. Receptors were amplified or captured by the immunoSEQ multiplex PCR assay. A mixture of 60 forward primers for TCR Vbeta segments and 13 reverse primers for TCR Jbeta segments was used in the multiplex PCR. The CDR3 region of rearranged TCR beta genes was amplified from genomic DNA by a multiplex PCR assay. On the Illumina HiSeq System, the amplified TCR beta libraries were sequenced as 87-base-pair reads. Turning to the authors' computational methods: A later analysis tallied tens of millions of unique TCR beta chains across the 666 repertoires, and about 12 million of those chains were shared by two or more donors. Raw reads were error-corrected and collapsed into unique sequences with a nearest-neighbor algorithm that merged closely related sequences to remove PCR and sequencing errors. V, D and J gene segments were assigned by aligning CDR3 sequences to IMGT reference sequences. For a sequence to be retained, a match of at least six nucleotides was required to both a V gene segment and a J gene segment. A rearrangement counted as productive if the CDR3 had no stop codons and remained in frame with V and J, and every other rearrangement counted as non-productive. Following IMGT convention, CDR3 was defined as the stretch from the second conserved V-encoded cysteine up to the conserved J-encoded phenylalanine. The earlier analysis of some 600 of the donors excluded sequences that lacked an unambiguous match to a single V gene segment. In an earlier analysis of almost 600 of the donors, a V segment was called functional when productive rearrangements were above 56.7%, and segregating when the standard deviation between donors exceeded 5%. A statistical classification framework was built for diagnosing cytomegalovirus status from the catalog of TCR beta chain sequences. In a later analysis, TCR nucleotide sequences were compared against IMGT/GENE-DB human TR gene sequences so that V and J genes could be assigned. The TCRdist pipeline was used in a later analysis to assign CDR3 sequences and most-parsimonious VDJ recombination scenarios. In a later analysis, every TCR beta chain was defined by the combination of its CDR3 amino acid sequence and its V-gene family, and reads without a unique V-gene family were dropped. In a later analysis, 450 to 600 highly shared, low-generation-probability nucleotide sequences were removed to address suspected cross-contamination and a sequencing artifact. In a later analysis, a clonal expansion index was calculated for each public chain from normalized within-repertoire ranks of inferred template counts. A later analysis computed generation probabilities with a VDJ recombination model fitted to out-of-frame rearrangements, and checked the results against IGoR. A later analysis scored TCR-TCR, TCR-HLA and TCR-CMV co-occurrence with hypergeometric tests, applying a repertoire-size bias correction to TCR pairs. A later analysis estimated false discovery rates by permuting HLA or CMV assignments 20 times. In a later analysis, co-occurring TCRs were grouped with DBSCAN, and TCRdist sequence similarity was added when clustering was performed within HLA-allele-positive subsets. For co-occurrence clustering, repertoires with fewer than 30,000 or more than 120,000 public chains were excluded, along with 4 to 6 repertoires with anomalous nucleotide sharing. Imported from immuneACCESS, the table was reduced by TCRdb to in-frame sequences with V and J called. These copies leave out some clones; in studies compared against another copy, an unresolved V gene accounts for under half, and the cause of the remainder is not known. V, J and clone size were drawn from that table, and D and trimming were deduced from the DNA. In this sample the table shows 150,000 to 200,000 clones, about 70% of which occur a single time. In total, the top ten clones hold 1.5% to 2% of the sample.

The germline V and J ends show losses of 6 bases and 4 bases respectively, and no gene match explains 3 bases of the junction. Via the germline V gene (reference sequence), CDR1 is MNHNY and CDR2 SVGAGI. The CDR3 starts with the cysteine, ends with the phenylalanine, and has 14 residues. Only the CDR3 part of the read is kept: 42 bases, read in frame from the first base. This entry belongs to a study of cytomegalovirus exposure and HLA in healthy donors (dated by TCRdb to between 2016 and 2019). Regarding the study in general: An earlier analysis of more than 550 of the donors reported 250 to 350 Gb of sequence data and 95 million to 130 million unique TCR beta sequences obtained from approximately 180 million T cells. Alongside the repertoire data, information on donor age, sex, ethnicity and CMV serostatus was compiled. Every repertoire in the discovery cohort had been generated on one and the same sequencing platform. In addition to the first cohort of around 670 subjects, a separate validation cohort of 120 different subjects was used. HLA typing covered class I and class II loci at four-digit resolution. An earlier analysis of some 600 of the donors applied high-throughput TCR beta sequencing to assess whether each TCR beta V gene segment acted as functional or pseudogenic. The T cell repertoires of 666 subjects were profiled by immunosequencing and related to cytomegalovirus serostatus. In the later analysis, no new phenotypic data were used to find candidate immune exposures; instead, reliance was placed on TCR beta sequences and their occurrence across donors. A later analysis re-analyzed previously published TCR beta repertoires from several hundred donors and added high-resolution HLA genotyping to study TCR occurrence patterns. On average, roughly 240,000 unique TCR beta nucleotide sequences were sequenced per donor among about 400 genotyped donors of the cohort, with roughly 18% of those sequences being non-productive. To predict cytomegalovirus infection status, the study brought together high-throughput TCR immunosequencing, statistical association of individual TCRs with disease status, and machine learning. The number of donors typed differed by locus, with roughly 620-630 for A, B, C, DRB1 and DQB1, 522 for DQA1, 600 to 610 for DPA1, and some 450 for DPB1. In a later genetic analysis, genome-wide SNP genotypes for about three fifths of the roughly 670 donors were used, and that subset was treated as a discovery cohort. The study was designed to test whether signatures of past pathogen exposure could be identified by cataloging public T cell receptors. Roughly 310 gigabases of sequencing data and some 85 million unique TCR sequences were included in an early release covering about 700 HLA-typed donors. Because of strong linkage in the cohort, roughly five DR-DQ haplotypes were treated as single units for association and clustering. Of the 398 genotyped donors, less than 85% were placed in the genetic ancestry cluster associated with self-reported Caucasian donors. The investigation overall reported the following: The authors suggested that the approach could potentially be generalized to other disease states and immunological phenotypes. A further reported finding was that TCR beta sequences accurately predicted the HLA-A and HLA-B alleles for most subjects in the first cohort. Strong co-occurrence of HLA alleles, especially DR and DQ, made assigning TCR associations to individual alleles difficult. Some IMGT-functional V segments, including TRBV6-2 and TRBV6-3, could not be distinguished by the 87-base-pair reads and were therefore excluded. In both the original and validation cohorts, the classifier was reported to diagnose cytomegalovirus status with high specificity and sensitivity. In an earlier analysis of approximately 590 of the donors, most TCR beta V segments appeared in productive rearrangements about 87% or about 30% of the time, broadly matching IMGT annotations. A later analysis found that TCR association rates varied across HLA loci, with DRB1 alleles showing the most associated TCRs and HLA-C alleles the fewest. CMV serostatus was the only immune exposure information available for the cohort. A cluster of highly shared sequence variants was judged likely to represent a technical artifact of the sequencing pipeline. According to a later analysis, most CMV-associated TCR beta chains appeared to be HLA-restricted, and the HLA associations seemed to be driven largely by CMV exposure. In a later analysis, several top co-occurrence clusters were reported to appear linked to parvovirus B19, influenza, CMV and Epstein-Barr virus. While some public TCRs were present in many individuals, most TCR sequences turned up only very rarely across donors. Presence/absence analyses assumed roughly uniform sequencing depth across donors, an assumption that may not hold. In a later analysis, HLA-associated TCR beta chains were found to be more clonally expanded and to have lower generation probabilities than equally common non-associated chains. In vitro tests confirmed that a few of the cytomegalovirus-associated TCR beta chains recognize cytomegalovirus antigens. In a later genetic analysis, a missense DCLRE1C variant was associated with V-gene and J-gene trimming of TCR beta chains, and the association was replicated in an independent cohort. At a false discovery rate of 0.05, a later analysis linked roughly 17,000 TCR beta sequences to specific HLA alleles. In the study, approximately 150 TCR beta chains were listed as associated with cytomegalovirus. Correlated functional status among segregating V segments might reflect linkage disequilibrium, but an unknown experimental factor could not be ruled out. Because HLA typing was missing for some donors at each locus, association tests included only the typed subset. Approximately 16 rarely observed V segments, including chromosome 9 orphons, were excluded from the earlier analysis of approximately 500 of the donors because counts were too low. In a later genetic analysis, fewer N-insertions in productive TCRs were reported among donors in an Asian-associated ancestry cluster than the roughly 640-donor mean. The cohort was sequenced for TCR beta chains only, and without alpha or paired-chain data the features that could be detected were limited.

The cohort consisted of approximately 670 healthy bone marrow donors. Cohort members were all nominally healthy when sampled, although unrecorded immune exposures were likely present. The donor was CMV seronegative and belonged to the group of several hundred seronegative cohort members. Every donor gave a peripheral blood sample, and the peripheral blood mononuclear cells from that sample were used for TCR beta sequencing. Genomic DNA was extracted from the blood cell samples with the Qiagen DNeasy Blood Extraction Kit. Recombination joined TRBV6-6 with TRBJ2-7, and TRBD2 matches 13 of the central bases. The TCR sequence derives from a woman in her twenties or thirties in good health and CMV-seronegative. The sample was PBMCs. The CDR3 corresponds to CASSTGLAGYEQYF. The DNA reads as follows: TGTGCCAGCAGCACGGGACTAGCGGGGTACGAGCAGTACTTC.